The clone carrying this T cell receptor beta chain was picked up many times. Per germline, CDR1 SQVTM and CDR2 ANQGSEA. V lost 2 bases and J lost 0, with 5 bases in between. This CDR3 is 13 amino acids long. 5'RACE employing 10-nucleotide random UMIs yielded the cDNA. Over 170 million TCR-beta sequences (from 15-18 subjects) were yielded by each sequencing run. MiXCR, run by TCRdb on the 5' RACE reads, gives a single entry per CDR3 protein. This sample has tens of thousands of distinct CDR3 sequences, with 3% to 4.5% found just once. The data were taken from a study of neurological immune-mediated disorders.

Input material: CD4+ T cells from blood. The rearrangement joins TRBV29-1 to TRBJ1-3, with unresolved D. This TCR was sampled from a woman in her thirties or forties with multiple sclerosis. This CDR3 reads CSVEQNSGNTIYF. As DNA, the CDR3 is TGCAGCGTTGAACAGAACTCTGGAAACACCATATATTTT.